This T cell receptor beta chain appears in the sequencing data of a study of beta chain features in type 1 diabetes. Overall study findings and caveats: Within the patient group, naive, central memory and Treg TCRB repertoires appeared more similar to each other than within healthy donors. Shortening that was moderate but significant affected the TCRB CDR3s of Type 1 diabetes patients in all four CD4+ subsets. PCR might show a preference for shorter templates, equally across patients and controls.

Germline CDR1 is SGHTA and CDR2 is FQGNSA. V dropped 6 bases and J dropped 1 base, with 12 bases sitting between them. The CDR3 sequence is 15 residues long. Naive, central memory, regulatory and stem cell-like memory cells within the CD4+ compartment were sorted using CD45RO/CCR7/CD25/CD127/CD95/CD27. Every isolated RNA sample was fully reverse transcribed, so sequencing captured expressed TCRB transcripts. Assay used: immunoSEQ multiplex PCR; TCRdb lists only in-frame clones, some missing. The sample has some 500,000 clones, roughly an eighth seen once; the top ten hold roughly 0.046%. As for this clone: As yet, its antigen is unknown.

The specimen was naive CD4+ T cells from blood. The chain uses TRBV7-2 and TRBJ2-2, with D hard to call. The receptor was isolated from a young woman in good health. As DNA, the CDR3 is TGTGCCAGCAGTCGGGTCGTCCTGAACACCGGGGAGCTGTTTTTT. It specifies CASSRVVLNTGELFF.